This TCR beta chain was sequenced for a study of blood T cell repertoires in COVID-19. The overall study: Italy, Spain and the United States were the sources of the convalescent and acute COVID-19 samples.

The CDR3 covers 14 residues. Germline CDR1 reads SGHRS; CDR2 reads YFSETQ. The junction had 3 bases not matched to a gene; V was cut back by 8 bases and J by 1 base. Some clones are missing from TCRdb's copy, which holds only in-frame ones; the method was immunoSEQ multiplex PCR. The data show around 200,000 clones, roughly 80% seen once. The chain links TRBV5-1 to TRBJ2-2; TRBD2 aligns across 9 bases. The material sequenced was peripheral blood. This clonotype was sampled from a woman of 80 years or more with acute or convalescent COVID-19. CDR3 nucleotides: TGCGCCAGTACGACTAGCGGGAACACCGGGGAGCTGTTTTTT. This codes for CASTTSGNTGELFF.